Listed below are T cell receptor beta chains from one sample, sequenced in a study of T cells in Graves' hyperthyroidism and ophthalmopathy. TCRdb re-called the multiplex PCR reads through MiXCR, storing one row per CDR3 protein. This sample has approximately 490,000 distinct CDR3 sequences, with 20% to 25% found just once. Sequenced input: blood. The origin of the receptors is a woman in her 70s with Graves' ophthalmopathy. Both conserved end residues are part of each CDR3. Each record gives: CDR3 length, clone size, D gene, J gene, V gene, CDR3 DNA, CDR3 protein. The D gene is left open where the match is weak. Size tells how often a clone was seen (once, few, many) or the class of an expanded clone, and some rows leave it out.

len: 15
abundance: few
d_gene: NA
j_gene: TRBJ1-2
v_gene: TRBV20-1
CDR3nt: TGCAGTGCTAGAGATATAGCAGGAGCCCACTATGGCTACACCTTC
CDR3aa: CSARDIAGAHYGYTF

len: 16
abundance: few
d_gene: TRBD2
j_gene: TRBJ2-1
v_gene: TRBV12-3/TRBV12-4
CDR3nt: TGTGCCAGCAGTTTTTTGGCGGGAGGGCCTTACAATGAGCAGTTCTTC
CDR3aa: CASSFLAGGPYNEQFF

len: 18
abundance: NA
d_gene: NA
j_gene: TRBJ1-6
v_gene: TRBV19
CDR3nt: TGTGCCAGTAGTATAAGGTCCGTCGGGGATTTGATTAACTCACCCCTCCACTTT
CDR3aa: CASSIRSVGDLINSPLHF

len: 18
abundance: few
d_gene: NA
j_gene: TRBJ2-2
v_gene: TRBV6-5
CDR3nt: TGTGCCAGCAGTTACTCGATGATAAGGACAGCGAACACCGGGGAGCTGTTTTTT
CDR3aa: CASSYSMIRTANTGELFF

len: 16
abundance: few
d_gene: NA
j_gene: TRBJ2-7
v_gene: TRBV6-2/TRBV6-3
CDR3nt: TGTGCCAGCAGTTTATCAATGACAGGTGTGATGGACGAGCAGTACTTC
CDR3aa: CASSLSMTGVMDEQYF

len: 16
abundance: NA
d_gene: NA
j_gene: TRBJ2-5
v_gene: TRBV7-3
CDR3nt: TGTGCCAGCAGCCCGTTGGGGGGGACACTTCAAGAGACCCAGTACTTC
CDR3aa: CASSPLGGTLQETQYF

len: 15
abundance: NA
d_gene: TRBD1
j_gene: TRBJ2-1
v_gene: TRBV9
CDR3nt: TGTGCCAGCAGCGTGACGGGACAGGGGGTGAATGAGCAGTTCTTC
CDR3aa: CASSVTGQGVNEQFF

len: 15
abundance: many
d_gene: NA
j_gene: TRBJ1-1
v_gene: TRBV10-3
CDR3nt: TGTGCCATCAGTACCTCCTATGGGGGGAACACTGAAGCTTTCTTT
CDR3aa: CAISTSYGGNTEAFF

len: 11
abundance: NA
d_gene: NA
j_gene: TRBJ2-3
v_gene: TRBV10-2
CDR3nt: TGCGCCAGCAGTGATTCGAATACGCAGTATTTT
CDR3aa: CASSDSNTQYF

len: 16
abundance: few
d_gene: TRBD2
j_gene: TRBJ2-1
v_gene: TRBV19
CDR3nt: TGTGCCAGTAGTATCTCCACTAGCGGGAGGGCCAATGAGCAGTTCTTC
CDR3aa: CASSISTSGRANEQFF

len: 16
abundance: many
d_gene: TRBD1
j_gene: TRBJ2-7
v_gene: TRBV19
CDR3nt: TGTGCCAGTAGTCTAAGAACAGGAGACAGGGCCTACGAGCAGTACTTC
CDR3aa: CASSLRTGDRAYEQYF

len: 14
abundance: NA
d_gene: NA
j_gene: TRBJ2-3
v_gene: TRBV20-1
CDR3nt: TGCAGTGCTCCTAGCGTCTCTAGCACAGATACGCAGTATTTT
CDR3aa: CSAPSVSSTDTQYF

len: 16
abundance: NA
d_gene: TRBD2
j_gene: TRBJ2-7
v_gene: TRBV5-1
CDR3nt: TGCGCCAGCAGCCCGGCCACTAGCGGGAGGGCCCACGAGCAGTACTTC
CDR3aa: CASSPATSGRAHEQYF

len: 15
abundance: few
d_gene: NA
j_gene: TRBJ1-1
v_gene: TRBV6-5
CDR3nt: TGTGCCAGCAGTTACTCGGGTACAGGGTACACTGAAGCTTTCTTT
CDR3aa: CASSYSGTGYTEAFF

len: 20
abundance: once
d_gene: TRBD2
j_gene: TRBJ2-7
v_gene: TRBV6-1
CDR3nt: TGTGCCAGCAGTACGCCAACTGGACTAGCGGGTTCTCCACCCCGGTACGAGCAGTACTTC
CDR3aa: CASSTPTGLAGSPPRYEQYF

len: 15
abundance: few
d_gene: NA
j_gene: TRBJ2-1
v_gene: TRBV6-1
CDR3nt: TGTGCCAGCAGGAGAGGGAGTAGTTCCTACAATGAGCAGTTCTTC
CDR3aa: CASRRGSSSYNEQFF

len: 15
abundance: NA
d_gene: TRBD2
j_gene: TRBJ2-1
v_gene: TRBV20-1
CDR3nt: TGCAGTGCTAGATCGGTGACTAGCGGTGGGAATGAGCAGTTCTTC
CDR3aa: CSARSVTSGGNEQFF

len: 16
abundance: few
d_gene: TRBD1
j_gene: TRBJ1-4
v_gene: TRBV6-6
CDR3nt: TGTGCCAGCAGTTACTGGACAGGGTTGACTAATGAAAAACTGTTTTTT
CDR3aa: CASSYWTGLTNEKLFF

len: 13
abundance: NA
d_gene: NA
j_gene: TRBJ1-4
v_gene: TRBV20-1
CDR3nt: TGCAGTGCTAGTGGGGTGATAGGGGAAAAACTGTTTTTT
CDR3aa: CSASGVIGEKLFF

len: 21
abundance: few
d_gene: TRBD2
j_gene: TRBJ2-3
v_gene: TRBV20-1
CDR3nt: TGCAGTGCTAGAAGGACAGGGACAAATTCACCTAGCGGGAGGCTCACGGATACGCAGTATTTT
CDR3aa: CSARRTGTNSPSGRLTDTQYF

len: 14
abundance: few
d_gene: TRBD1
j_gene: TRBJ2-2
v_gene: TRBV12-3/TRBV12-4
CDR3nt: TGTGCCAGCAGGGAGACAGGGGATACCGGGGAGCTGTTTTTT
CDR3aa: CASRETGDTGELFF

len: 14
abundance: few
d_gene: NA
j_gene: TRBJ2-7
v_gene: TRBV18
CDR3nt: TGTGCCAGCTCACCGTCTTACCTCTCCTACGAGCAGTACTTC
CDR3aa: CASSPSYLSYEQYF

len: 16
abundance: few
d_gene: TRBD2
j_gene: TRBJ2-7
v_gene: TRBV5-1
CDR3nt: TGCGCCAGCAGCCCAGGTGGGACTAGCCGCACCTACGAGCAGTACTTC
CDR3aa: CASSPGGTSRTYEQYF

len: 19
abundance: few
d_gene: TRBD2
j_gene: TRBJ2-1
v_gene: TRBV6-7
CDR3nt: TGTGCCAGCAGTTACCCCAGGACTAGCGGGGGTAGTTCCTACAATGAGCAGTTCTTC
CDR3aa: CASSYPRTSGGSSYNEQFF

len: 17
abundance: few
d_gene: NA
j_gene: TRBJ2-5
v_gene: TRBV3-1
CDR3nt: TGTGCCAGCAGCCAAGAGGCAGGGGGGTTATCATGGGAGACCCAGTACTTC
CDR3aa: CASSQEAGGLSWETQYF

len: 17
abundance: once
d_gene: TRBD2
j_gene: TRBJ2-1
v_gene: TRBV4-3
CDR3nt: TGCGCCAGCAGCGAAGAGGCTAGCGGGAGGTTCAACAATGAGCAGTTCTTC
CDR3aa: CASSEEASGRFNNEQFF

len: 17
abundance: many
d_gene: TRBD1
j_gene: TRBJ1-2
v_gene: TRBV7-3
CDR3nt: TGTGCCAGCAGCCCCTCCTCAGGGGGCGTGGGTAACTATGGCTACACCTTC
CDR3aa: CASSPSSGGVGNYGYTF

len: 12
abundance: NA
d_gene: NA
j_gene: TRBJ2-1
v_gene: TRBV11-2
CDR3nt: TGTGCCAGCAGCACGCTCCGAGGTGAGCAGTTCTTC
CDR3aa: CASSTLRGEQFF

len: 12
abundance: few
d_gene: NA
j_gene: TRBJ2-7
v_gene: TRBV6-1
CDR3nt: TGTGCCAGCAGTGAACGTGGCTTCGAGCAGTACTTC
CDR3aa: CASSERGFEQYF

len: 17
abundance: NA
d_gene: TRBD1
j_gene: TRBJ2-5
v_gene: TRBV6-2/TRBV6-3
CDR3nt: TGTGCCAGCAGCTGGGGGCAGGGGGCTGTGTCGCAAGAGACCCAGTACTTC
CDR3aa: CASSWGQGAVSQETQYF

len: 15
abundance: NA
d_gene: NA
j_gene: TRBJ1-3
v_gene: TRBV7-6
CDR3nt: TGTGCCAGCAAGAACGATCTCCACTCTGGAAACACCATATATTTT
CDR3aa: CASKNDLHSGNTIYF

len: 14
abundance: NA
d_gene: TRBD1
j_gene: TRBJ1-1
v_gene: TRBV5-1
CDR3nt: TGCGCCAGCCGCTTGTCAACACAGGGGGACAAAGCTTTCTTT
CDR3aa: CASRLSTQGDKAFF

len: 15
abundance: NA
d_gene: TRBD1
j_gene: TRBJ2-5
v_gene: TRBV20-1
CDR3nt: TGCAGTGCTAGAGGAAACAGGGGGTACCAAGAGACCCAGTACTTC
CDR3aa: CSARGNRGYQETQYF

len: 15
abundance: NA
d_gene: TRBD1
j_gene: TRBJ1-3
v_gene: TRBV2
CDR3nt: TGTGCCAGCAGTTTGGTTCCGGGACAGGGAAGAACCATATATTTT
CDR3aa: CASSLVPGQGRTIYF

len: 13
abundance: few
d_gene: TRBD2
j_gene: TRBJ2-7
v_gene: TRBV3-1
CDR3nt: TGTGCCAGCAGCCAAGGGACTAGGGGAGAGCAGTACTTC
CDR3aa: CASSQGTRGEQYF

len: 14
abundance: few
d_gene: TRBD2
j_gene: TRBJ2-5
v_gene: TRBV5-8
CDR3nt: TGTGCCAGCAGCCCTGGCAGCGGGAGGGAGACCCAGTACTTC
CDR3aa: CASSPGSGRETQYF

len: 14
abundance: NA
d_gene: TRBD2
j_gene: TRBJ2-1
v_gene: TRBV20-1
CDR3nt: TGCAGTGCTAGTGGGACTAGCGGGGGGGTTGAGCAGTTCTTC
CDR3aa: CSASGTSGGVEQFF

len: 12
abundance: few
d_gene: NA
j_gene: TRBJ2-3
v_gene: TRBV27
CDR3nt: TGTGCCAGCAGTTTTCATAAAGATACGCAGTATTTT
CDR3aa: CASSFHKDTQYF

len: 14
abundance: NA
d_gene: NA
j_gene: TRBJ2-7
v_gene: TRBV24-1
CDR3nt: TGTGCCAGCCGATGGCGGGGGCCCAACTACGAGCAGTACTTC
CDR3aa: CASRWRGPNYEQYF

len: 13
abundance: few
d_gene: TRBD1
j_gene: TRBJ1-2
v_gene: TRBV30
CDR3nt: TGTGCCTGGAGTGGAACAGGGGGCGAGGGCTACACCTTC
CDR3aa: CAWSGTGGEGYTF

len: 15
abundance: many
d_gene: TRBD2
j_gene: TRBJ2-2
v_gene: TRBV28
CDR3nt: TGTGCCAGCAGTTTGAGCGGGAGGAGGACCGGGGAGCTGTTTTTT
CDR3aa: CASSLSGRRTGELFF

len: 14
abundance: few
d_gene: NA
j_gene: TRBJ2-7
v_gene: TRBV6-1
CDR3nt: TGTGCCAGCAGTCCCGTCAGCGGGTCCTACGAGCAGTACTTC
CDR3aa: CASSPVSGSYEQYF

len: 14
abundance: NA
d_gene: NA
j_gene: TRBJ2-1
v_gene: TRBV2
CDR3nt: TGTGCCAGCAGTGGTGTCCAATCCTACAATGAGCAGTTCTTC
CDR3aa: CASSGVQSYNEQFF

len: 15
abundance: few
d_gene: NA
j_gene: TRBJ2-5
v_gene: TRBV9
CDR3nt: TGTGCCAGCAGCGTAGAAGGGGGGGTGGTTGAGACCCAGTACTTC
CDR3aa: CASSVEGGVVETQYF

len: 12
abundance: NA
d_gene: TRBD1
j_gene: TRBJ2-7
v_gene: TRBV20-1
CDR3nt: TGCAGTGCTAGAAACAGGGGCTACGAGCAGTACTTC
CDR3aa: CSARNRGYEQYF

len: 16
abundance: NA
d_gene: TRBD1
j_gene: TRBJ1-2
v_gene: TRBV6-5
CDR3nt: TGTGCCAGCAGTTACGAACGATATGGGACAGCATATGGCTACACCTTC
CDR3aa: CASSYERYGTAYGYTF

len: 16
abundance: few
d_gene: TRBD2
j_gene: TRBJ2-2
v_gene: TRBV4-1
CDR3nt: TGCGCCAGCAGCCTCATAGCGGGAACGAACACCGGGGAGCTGTTTTTT
CDR3aa: CASSLIAGTNTGELFF

len: 17
abundance: NA
d_gene: NA
j_gene: TRBJ2-1
v_gene: TRBV11-3
CDR3nt: TGTGCCAGCAGCCCACGTAGCGGAGGGGGGGTCTACAATGAGCAGTCCTTC
CDR3aa: CASSPRSGGGVYNEQSF

len: 16
abundance: NA
d_gene: NA
j_gene: TRBJ1-4
v_gene: TRBV28
CDR3nt: TGTGCCAGCAGCCCGGGGGCGGGACAAGGTAGAGAAAAACTGTTTTTT
CDR3aa: CASSPGAGQGREKLFF

len: 14
abundance: few
d_gene: TRBD1
j_gene: TRBJ1-4
v_gene: TRBV20-1
CDR3nt: TGCAGTGCTGCCTACAGGGGGCGAAGCGAAAAACTGTTTTTT
CDR3aa: CSAAYRGRSEKLFF

len: 15
abundance: few
d_gene: TRBD1
j_gene: TRBJ1-5
v_gene: TRBV6-1
CDR3nt: TGTGCCAGCAGACCCGGGACAGGGAAGCATCAGCCCCAGCATTTT
CDR3aa: CASRPGTGKHQPQHF

len: 15
abundance: few
d_gene: NA
j_gene: TRBJ2-1
v_gene: TRBV9
CDR3nt: TGTGCCAGCAGCGTCGTGGTTAGCGGTTACAATGAGCAGTTCTTC
CDR3aa: CASSVVVSGYNEQFF